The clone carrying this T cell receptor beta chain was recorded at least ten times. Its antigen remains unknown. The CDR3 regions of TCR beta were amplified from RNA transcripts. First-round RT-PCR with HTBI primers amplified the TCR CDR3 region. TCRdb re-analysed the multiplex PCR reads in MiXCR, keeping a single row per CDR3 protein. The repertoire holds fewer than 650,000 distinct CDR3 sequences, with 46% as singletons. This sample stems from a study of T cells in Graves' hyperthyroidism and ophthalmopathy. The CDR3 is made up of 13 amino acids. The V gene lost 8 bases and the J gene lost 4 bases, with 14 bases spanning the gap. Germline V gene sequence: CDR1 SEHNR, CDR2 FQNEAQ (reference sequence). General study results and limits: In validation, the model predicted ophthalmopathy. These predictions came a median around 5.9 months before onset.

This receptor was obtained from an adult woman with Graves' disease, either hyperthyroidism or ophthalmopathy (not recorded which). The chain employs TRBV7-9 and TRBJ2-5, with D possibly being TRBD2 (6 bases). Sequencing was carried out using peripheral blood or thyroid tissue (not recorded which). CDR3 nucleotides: TGTGCCAGCCGCCGACTAGAGGGAGAGACCCAGTACTTC. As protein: CASRRLEGETQYF.